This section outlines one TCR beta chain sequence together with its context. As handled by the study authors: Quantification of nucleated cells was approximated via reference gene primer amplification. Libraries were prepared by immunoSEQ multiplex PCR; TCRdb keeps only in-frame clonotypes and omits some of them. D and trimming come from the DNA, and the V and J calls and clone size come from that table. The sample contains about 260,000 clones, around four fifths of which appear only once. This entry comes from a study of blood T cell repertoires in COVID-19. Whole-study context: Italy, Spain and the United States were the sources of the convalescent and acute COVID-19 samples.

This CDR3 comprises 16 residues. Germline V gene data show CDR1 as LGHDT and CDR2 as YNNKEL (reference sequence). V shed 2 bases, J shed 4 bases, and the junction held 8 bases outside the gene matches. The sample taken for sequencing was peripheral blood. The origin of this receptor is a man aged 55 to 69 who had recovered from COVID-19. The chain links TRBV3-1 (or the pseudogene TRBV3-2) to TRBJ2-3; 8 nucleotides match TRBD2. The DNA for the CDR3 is TGTGCCAGCAGCCAACGGACTAGCATTGGGGCAGATACGCAGTATTTT. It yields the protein CASSQRTSIGADTQYF.